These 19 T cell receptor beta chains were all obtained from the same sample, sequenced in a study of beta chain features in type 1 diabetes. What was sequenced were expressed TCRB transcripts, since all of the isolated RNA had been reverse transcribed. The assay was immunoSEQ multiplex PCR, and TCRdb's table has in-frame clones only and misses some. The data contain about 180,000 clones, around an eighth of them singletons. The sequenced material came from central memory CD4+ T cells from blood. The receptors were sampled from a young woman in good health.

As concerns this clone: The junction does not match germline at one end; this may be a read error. Here the CDR3 DNA reads TGTGCTAGCAGCTCGGGACTAGCGGGAGGGAATGAGCAGTTCTTC. Its translation: CASSSGLAGGNEQFF. V is TRBV7-7 and J is TRBJ2-1; 16 nucleotides agree with TRBD2. The CDR3 runs 15 residues. Germline V gene lookup returns CDR1 SSHAT and CDR2 FNYEAQ (reference sequence).

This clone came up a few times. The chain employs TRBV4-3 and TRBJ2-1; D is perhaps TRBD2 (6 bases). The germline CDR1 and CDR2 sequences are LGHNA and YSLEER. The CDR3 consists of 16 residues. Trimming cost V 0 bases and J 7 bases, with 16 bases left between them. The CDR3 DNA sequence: TGCGCCAGCAGCCAAGATGTCGGGGGAGAGGTGAATGAGCAGTTCTTC. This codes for CASSQDVGGEVNEQFF.

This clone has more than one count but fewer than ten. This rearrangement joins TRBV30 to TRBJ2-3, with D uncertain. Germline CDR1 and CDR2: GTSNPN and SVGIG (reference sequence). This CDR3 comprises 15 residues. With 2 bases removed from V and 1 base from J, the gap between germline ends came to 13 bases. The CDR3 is CAWSRNGLGTDTQYF. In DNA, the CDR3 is TGTGCCTGGAGTAGGAACGGCCTAGGCACAGATACGCAGTATTTT.

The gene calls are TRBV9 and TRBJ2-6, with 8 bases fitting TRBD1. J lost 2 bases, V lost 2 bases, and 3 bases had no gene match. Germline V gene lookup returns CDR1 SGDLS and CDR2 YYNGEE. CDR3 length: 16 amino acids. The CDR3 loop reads CASSVQGATGANVLTF. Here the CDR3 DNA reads TGTGCCAGCAGCGTGCAGGGGGCTACTGGGGCCAACGTCCTGACTTTC.

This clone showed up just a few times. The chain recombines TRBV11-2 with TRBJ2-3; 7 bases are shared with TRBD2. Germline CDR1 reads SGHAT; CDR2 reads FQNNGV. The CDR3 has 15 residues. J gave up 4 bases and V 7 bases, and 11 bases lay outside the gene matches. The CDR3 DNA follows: TGTGCCAGCACCTTCGGGGGGAGGGAGGCAGATACGCAGTATTTT. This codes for CASTFGGREADTQYF.

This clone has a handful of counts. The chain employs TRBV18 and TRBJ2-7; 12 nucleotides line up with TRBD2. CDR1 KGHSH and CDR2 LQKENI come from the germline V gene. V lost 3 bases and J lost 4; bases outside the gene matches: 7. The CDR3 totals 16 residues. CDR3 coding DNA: TGTGCCAGCTCACCTGCCGGACTAGCGGGAACGTACGAGCAGTACTTC. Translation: CASSPAGLAGTYEQYF.

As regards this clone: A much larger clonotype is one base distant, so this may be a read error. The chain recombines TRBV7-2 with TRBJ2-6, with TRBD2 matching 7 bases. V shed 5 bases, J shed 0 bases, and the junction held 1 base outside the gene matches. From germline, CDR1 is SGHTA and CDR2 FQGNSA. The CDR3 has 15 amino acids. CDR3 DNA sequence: TGTGCCAGCAGCCCGGGGGGCTCTGGGGCCAACGTCCTGACTTTC. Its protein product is CASSPGGSGANVLTF.

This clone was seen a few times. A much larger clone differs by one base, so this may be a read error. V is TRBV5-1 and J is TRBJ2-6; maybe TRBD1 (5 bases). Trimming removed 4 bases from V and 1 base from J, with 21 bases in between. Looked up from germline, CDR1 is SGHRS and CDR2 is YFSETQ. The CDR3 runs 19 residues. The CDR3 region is CASSPARRQGVSGANVLTF. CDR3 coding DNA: TGCGCCAGCAGCCCGGCTCGAAGGCAGGGTGTATCTGGGGCCAACGTCCTGACTTTC.

The CDR3 reads CASSRAEAGYGYTF. The CDR3 DNA follows: TGTGCCAGCAGCCGAGCAGAGGCAGGGTATGGCTACACCTTC. This chain joins TRBV7-9 and TRBJ1-2, with D possibly matching TRBD1 (5 bases). V lost 5 bases and J lost 5, with 15 bases in between. The CDR3 consists of 14 residues. The germline V gene has CDR1 SEHNR and CDR2 FQNEAQ (reference sequence).

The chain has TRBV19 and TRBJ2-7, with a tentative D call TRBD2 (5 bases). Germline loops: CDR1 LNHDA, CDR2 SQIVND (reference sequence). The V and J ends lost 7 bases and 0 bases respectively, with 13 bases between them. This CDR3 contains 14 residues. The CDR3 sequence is CASTSRRDSYEQYF. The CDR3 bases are TGTGCCAGTACCTCTAGACGGGACTCCTACGAGCAGTACTTC.

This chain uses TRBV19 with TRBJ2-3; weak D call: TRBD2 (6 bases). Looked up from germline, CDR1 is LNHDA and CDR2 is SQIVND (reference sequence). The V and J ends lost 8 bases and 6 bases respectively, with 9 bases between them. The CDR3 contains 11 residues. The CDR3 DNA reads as TGTGCCAGTCGCCGGGGGGATACGCAGTATTTT. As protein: CASRRGDTQYF. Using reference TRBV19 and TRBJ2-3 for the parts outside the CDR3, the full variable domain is DGGITQSPKYLFRKEGQNVTLSCEQNLNHDAMYWYRQDPGQGLRLIYYSQIVNDFQKGDIAEGYSVSREKKESFPLTVTSAQKNPTAFYLCASRRGDTQYFGPGTRLTVL.

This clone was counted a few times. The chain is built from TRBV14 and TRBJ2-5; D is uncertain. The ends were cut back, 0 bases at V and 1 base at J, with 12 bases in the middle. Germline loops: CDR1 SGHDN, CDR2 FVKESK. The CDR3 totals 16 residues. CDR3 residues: CASSQDLRPFQETQYF. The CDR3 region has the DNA TGTGCCAGCAGCCAAGATTTGCGTCCCTTCCAAGAGACCCAGTACTTC.

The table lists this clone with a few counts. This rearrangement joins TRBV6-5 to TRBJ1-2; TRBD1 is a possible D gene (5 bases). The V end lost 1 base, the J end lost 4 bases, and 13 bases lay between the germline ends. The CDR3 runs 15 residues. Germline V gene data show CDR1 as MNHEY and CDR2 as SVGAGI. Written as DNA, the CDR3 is TGTGCCAGCAGTTACTGGACCGACAGCGCCTATGGCTACACCTTC. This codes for CASSYWTDSAYGYTF.

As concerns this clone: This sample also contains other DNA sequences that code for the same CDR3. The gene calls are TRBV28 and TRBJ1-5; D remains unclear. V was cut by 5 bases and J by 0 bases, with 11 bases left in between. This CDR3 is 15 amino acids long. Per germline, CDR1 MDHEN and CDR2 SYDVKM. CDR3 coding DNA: TGTGCCAGCAGTCGCCAGGCTTATAGCAATCAGCCCCAGCATTTT. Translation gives CASSRQAYSNQPQHF.

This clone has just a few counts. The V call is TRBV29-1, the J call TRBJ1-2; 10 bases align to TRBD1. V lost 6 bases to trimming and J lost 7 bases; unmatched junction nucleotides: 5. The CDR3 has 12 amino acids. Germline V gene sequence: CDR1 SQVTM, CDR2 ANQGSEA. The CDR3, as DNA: TGCAGCGTGCGGGGGGACAGGGGTGGCTACACCTTC. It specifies CSVRGDRGGYTF.

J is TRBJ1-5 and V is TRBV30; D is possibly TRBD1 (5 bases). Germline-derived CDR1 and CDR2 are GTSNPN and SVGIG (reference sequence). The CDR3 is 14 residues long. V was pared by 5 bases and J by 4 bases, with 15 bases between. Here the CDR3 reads CAWARDAGNQPQHF. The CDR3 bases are TGTGCCTGGGCGCGGGACGCCGGGAATCAGCCCCAGCATTTT.

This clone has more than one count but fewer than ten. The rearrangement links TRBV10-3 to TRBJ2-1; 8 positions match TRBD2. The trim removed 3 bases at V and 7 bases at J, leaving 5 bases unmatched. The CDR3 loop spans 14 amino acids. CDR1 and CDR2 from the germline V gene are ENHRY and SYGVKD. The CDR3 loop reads CAISDRREANEQFF. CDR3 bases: TGTGCCATCAGTGACCGGCGGGAGGCTAATGAGCAGTTCTTC.

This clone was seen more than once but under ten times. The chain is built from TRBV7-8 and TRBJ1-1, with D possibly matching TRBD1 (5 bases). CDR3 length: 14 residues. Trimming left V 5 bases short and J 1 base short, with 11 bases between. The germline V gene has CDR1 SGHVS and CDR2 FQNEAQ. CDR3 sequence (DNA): TGTGCCAGCAGCCCTCGACAGCAGAACACTGAAGCTTTCTTT. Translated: CASSPRQQNTEAFF.

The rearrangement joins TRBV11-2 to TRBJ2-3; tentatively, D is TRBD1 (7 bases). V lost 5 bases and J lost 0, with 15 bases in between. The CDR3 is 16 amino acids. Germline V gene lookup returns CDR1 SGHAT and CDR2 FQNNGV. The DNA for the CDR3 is TGTGCCAGCAGCCGCGGGACAGCCACTAGCACAGATACGCAGTATTTT. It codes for CASSRGTATSTDTQYF.